Following are 5 T cell receptor beta chains from one sample sequenced in a study of T cells in Graves' hyperthyroidism and ophthalmopathy. TCR beta CDR3 regions were amplified from RNA. Researchers ran a first-round RT-PCR on the TCR CDR3 using the HTBI primer set. In TCRdb, the multiplex PCR reads were re-called with MiXCR into one record per CDR3 protein. The repertoire consists of some 600,000 distinct CDR3 sequences, with 46% occurring once and the leading ten covering just over 8%. Sequencing was performed on peripheral blood or thyroid tissue (not recorded which). Every receptor here comes from a woman between 18 and 29 years old with Graves' hyperthyroidism.

This chain joins TRBV6-5 and TRBJ2-7; D could derive from TRBD1 or TRBD2 (5 bases each). Trimming took off 0 bases at V and 3 bases at J, with 9 bases between the two ends. This CDR3 region has 14 residues. Germline values: CDR1 MNHEY, CDR2 SVGAGI. The CDR3: CASSYSGRNYEQYF. For the CDR3, the DNA is TGTGCCAGCAGTTACTCGGGACGAAACTACGAGCAGTACTTC.

The rearrangement uses TRBV25-1 and TRBJ2-7, with TRBD2 matching 10 bases. J lost 6 bases, V lost 6 bases, and 14 bases had no gene match. The CDR3 extends over 16 amino acids. CDR1 is MGHDK and CDR2 is SYGVNS in the germline V gene. The chain's CDR3 is CASRDSRSGRAFEQYF. In DNA, the CDR3 is TGTGCCAGCAGAGACTCGAGGAGCGGGAGGGCTTTCGAGCAGTACTTC.

This clonotype occurred once. The chain joins TRBV2 to TRBJ1-5, with a possible D match to TRBD1 (6 bases). The CDR3 consists of 12 residues. Trimming took 10 bases from V and 9 from J, leaving 16 bases between them. Germline V gene lookup returns CDR1 SNHLY and CDR2 FYNNEI. DNA of the CDR3: TGTGCCACCACCGGAAGGGGGGGGCCCCAGCATTTT. This gives the protein CATTGRGGPQHF.

The chain employs TRBV7-9 and TRBJ2-7, with a possible D match to TRBD2 (5 bases). The DNA end is a closer match to TRBJ2-1, so the J assignment may be wrong. The CDR3 is made up of 13 amino acids. CDR1 is SEHNR, CDR2 FQNEAQ, per germline (reference sequence). The CDR3 nucleotides read TGTGCCAGCAGCTTAGGGACTCACAATGAGCAGTTCTTC. Protein: CASSLGTHNEQFF.

V gene TRBV29-1 combines with J gene TRBJ1-2, with 10 bases lining up with TRBD1. The trim removed 7 bases at V and 4 bases at J, leaving 9 bases unmatched. The CDR3 covers 14 residues. Germline V gene sequence: CDR1 SQVTM, CDR2 ANQGSEA. CDR3: CSAARTGGFYGYTF. The DNA of the CDR3 is TGCAGCGCAGCCCGGACAGGGGGATTCTATGGCTACACCTTC. Drawing the rest from reference TRBV29-1 and TRBJ1-2, the complete variable domain is SAVISQKPSRDICQRGTSLTIQCQVDSQVTMMFWYRQQPGQSLTLIATANQGSEATYESGFVIDKFPISRPNLTFSTLTVSNMSPEDSSIYLCSAARTGGFYGYTFGSGTRLTVV.